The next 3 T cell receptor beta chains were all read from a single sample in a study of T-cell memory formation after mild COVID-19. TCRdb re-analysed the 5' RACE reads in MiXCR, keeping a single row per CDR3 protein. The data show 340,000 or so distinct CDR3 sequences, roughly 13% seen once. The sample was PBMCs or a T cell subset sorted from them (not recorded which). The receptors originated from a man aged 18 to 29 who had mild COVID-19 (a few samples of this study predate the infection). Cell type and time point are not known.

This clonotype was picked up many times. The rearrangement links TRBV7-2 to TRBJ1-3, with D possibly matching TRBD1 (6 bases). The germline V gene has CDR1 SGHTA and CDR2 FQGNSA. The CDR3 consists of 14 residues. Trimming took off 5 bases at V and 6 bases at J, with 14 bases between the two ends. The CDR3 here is CASSPQGIVNTIYF. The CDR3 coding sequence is TGTGCCAGCAGCCCACAGGGAATCGTAAACACCATATATTTT.

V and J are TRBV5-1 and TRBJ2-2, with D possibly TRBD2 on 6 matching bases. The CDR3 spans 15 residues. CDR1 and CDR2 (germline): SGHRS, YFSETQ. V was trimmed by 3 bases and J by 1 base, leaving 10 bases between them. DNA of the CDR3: TGCGCCAGCAGCTGGGCGGGGCAGAACACCGGGGAGCTGTTTTTT. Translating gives CASSWAGQNTGELFF.

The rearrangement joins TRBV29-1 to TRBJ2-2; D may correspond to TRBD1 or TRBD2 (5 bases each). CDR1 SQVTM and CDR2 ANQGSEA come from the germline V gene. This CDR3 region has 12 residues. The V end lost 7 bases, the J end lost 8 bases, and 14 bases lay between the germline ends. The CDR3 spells CSALWGTGELFF. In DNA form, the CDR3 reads TGCAGCGCTTTATGGGGGACGGGGGAGCTGTTTTTT.